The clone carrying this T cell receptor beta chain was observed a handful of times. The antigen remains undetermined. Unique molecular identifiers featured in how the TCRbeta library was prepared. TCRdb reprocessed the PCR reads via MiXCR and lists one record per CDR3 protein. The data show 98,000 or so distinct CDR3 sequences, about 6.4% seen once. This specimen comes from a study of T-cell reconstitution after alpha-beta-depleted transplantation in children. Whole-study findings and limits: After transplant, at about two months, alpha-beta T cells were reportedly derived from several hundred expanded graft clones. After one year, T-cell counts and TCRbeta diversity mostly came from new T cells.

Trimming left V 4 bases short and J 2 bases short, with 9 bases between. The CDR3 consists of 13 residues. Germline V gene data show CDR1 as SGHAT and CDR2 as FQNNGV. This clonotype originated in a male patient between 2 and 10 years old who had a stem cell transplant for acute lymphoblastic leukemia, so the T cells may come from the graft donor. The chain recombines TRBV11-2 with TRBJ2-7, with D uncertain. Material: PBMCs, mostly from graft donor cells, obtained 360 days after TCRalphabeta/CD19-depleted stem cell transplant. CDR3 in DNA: TGTGCCAGCAGCTCCCCACGTCCCTACGAGCAGTACTTC. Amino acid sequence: CASSSPRPYEQYF.